These T cell receptor beta chains were read from a single sample in a study of graft-versus-host responses after intestinal transplantation. Produced via immunoSEQ multiplex PCR; TCRdb's table is partial and in-frame only. The sample has over 120,000 clones, nearly 95% seen once. No antigen is known for these receptors. Source: unstimulated CD4+ T cells sorted from spleen or lymph node cells, taken before intestinal transplant. The receptors come from a human donor who received an intestinal transplant. Both conserved end residues are part of each CDR3. A D gene is named only where the DNA matches it firmly. Rows give clone size only sometimes, using once, few, many, or a class for an expanded clone.

>TRBD2|-|TRBV28|TRBJ2-7
TGTGCCAGCAGTTTATACCTAGCGGGAGGGGACTACGAGCAGTACTTC
CASSLYLAGGDYEQYF
>TRBD1|few|TRBV7-2|TRBJ1-2
TGTGCCAGCAGCCCCCGGACAGGGGGCTACTATGGCTACACCTTC
CASSPRTGGYYGYTF
>-|-|TRBV5-1|TRBJ1-3
TGCGCCAGCAGCTTGGAAGGAGCTAGCGGAAACACCATATATTTT
CASSLEGASGNTIYF
>TRBD1|once|TRBV9|TRBJ1-1
TGTGCCAGCAGCCCCGCTTCGACAGGGGTGTACACTGAAGCTTTCTTT
CASSPASTGVYTEAFF
>TRBD1|-|TRBV18|TRBJ2-5
TGTGCCAGCTCACCACTGTTGACAGGGGTCCAGGTGGAGACCCAGTACTTC
CASSPLLTGVQVETQYF
>TRBD1|-|TRBV19|TRBJ2-2
TGTGCCAGTAGTGTCCCCAGGGGGCTGGTCGGGGAGCTGTTTTTT
CASSVPRGLVGELFF
>-|-|TRBV9|TRBJ1-2
TGTGCCAGCAGCATAGGGGGTTTGACGGGCTACACCTTC
CASSIGGLTGYTF
>-|-|TRBV19|TRBJ2-1
TGTGCCAGTAGTATGCCGGGAGTCGGCTACAATGAGCAGTTCTTC
CASSMPGVGYNEQFF
>-|-|TRBV28|TRBJ2-1
TGTGCCAGCAGGGTGACAGGCTCCTACAATGAGCAGTTCTTC
CASRVTGSYNEQFF
>-|-|TRBV19|TRBJ1-5
TGTGCCAGTAGTGTAGTAGTACGGCAGCCCCAGCATTTT
CASSVVVRQPQHF
>-|-|TRBV29-1|TRBJ2-1
TGCAGCGTTGAAGGGGGACGGGGCACCTACAATGAGCAGTTCTTC
CSVEGGRGTYNEQFF
>-|few|TRBV5-4|TRBJ1-1
TGTGCCAGCAGCTTGGTTAGGGACACTGAAGCTTTCTTT
CASSLVRDTEAFF
>TRBD2|-|TRBV5-8|TRBJ2-5
TGTGCCAGCAGCTTGATGGGAGGGCTGGGGGAGACCCAGTACTTC
CASSLMGGLGETQYF
>TRBD1|-|TRBV4-1|TRBJ2-5
TGCGCCAGCAGCCAGGGGACAGTTTATTTCAAAGAGACCCAGTACTTC
CASSQGTVYFKETQYF
>-|once|TRBV7-9|TRBJ2-7
TGTGCCAGCAGCTTTGACAGGTCCTACGAGCAGTACTTC
CASSFDRSYEQYF
>-|once|TRBV7-3|TRBJ2-7
TGTGCCAGCAGCTTAAGGGGCGGGGTCCCCTACGAGCAGTACTTC
CASSLRGGVPYEQYF
>TRBD2|-|TRBV30|TRBJ2-1
TGTGCCTGGGGTGGGGTAGCGGGAGTCGAGCAGTTCTTC
CAWGGVAGVEQFF
>TRBD2|few|TRBV4-2|TRBJ2-2
TGTGCCAGCAGCTTGGGTGCTAGCGGGAGGCGGGGAGAGCTGTTTTTT
CASSLGASGRRGELFF
>-|-|TRBV7-2|TRBJ2-1
TGTGCCAGCCAGAGGTGGTTAGGACTTTACAATGAGCAGTTCTTC
CASQRWLGLYNEQFF